A selection of T cell receptor beta chains follows, all from one sample in a study of T cell responses to AZD1222 COVID-19 vaccine. The repertoire was sequenced with immunoSEQ multiplex PCR; TCRdb's copy has only in-frame clones and lacks some. Among about 81,000 clones listed, approximately 90% were seen once. Sequencing was performed on peripheral blood, taken 28 days after the second AZD1222 dose. All receptors come from an adult who received the AZD1222 COVID-19 vaccine. Both conserved end residues are part of each CDR3. Fields, in order: D gene, J gene, clone size, V gene, CDR3 protein, CDR3 DNA. The D gene is left open where the match is weak. A clone size is listed for some rows: how often the clone was seen (once, few, many), or a class if it is expanded.

>-|TRBJ2-2|-|TRBV4-3
CASSQDRGGAGGELFF
TGCGCCAGCAGCCAAGATCGTGGAGGGGCAGGGGGGGAGCTGTTTTTT
>-|TRBJ1-1|-|TRBV5-1
CASSPGVMNTEAFF
TGCGCCAGCAGCCCCGGGGTCATGAACACTGAAGCTTTCTTT
>TRBD1|TRBJ2-7|once|TRBV6-2/TRBV6-3
CASSYRPGQGSYEQYF
TGTGCCAGCAGTTACAGACCGGGACAGGGATCTTACGAGCAGTACTTC
>-|TRBJ2-7|once|TRBV28
CASSSGPPGQYF
TGTGCCAGCAGCTCCGGCCCCCCCGGGCAGTACTTC
>TRBD2|TRBJ2-5|once|TRBV14
CASSLTSGRVQETQYF
TGTGCCAGCAGCCTTACTAGCGGGAGGGTCCAAGAGACCCAGTACTTC
>TRBD1|TRBJ1-2|-|TRBV7-3
CASSATGGIFGYTF
TGTGCCAGCAGCGCGACAGGGGGCATCTTTGGCTACACCTTC
>-|TRBJ2-5|-|TRBV2
CASRPLRGPQETQYF
TGTGCCAGCAGGCCCTTAAGGGGACCTCAAGAGACCCAGTACTTC
>TRBD2|TRBJ2-7|-|TRBV11-2
CASSSVRLANEQYF
TGTGCCAGCAGCTCGGTGAGACTAGCGAACGAGCAGTACTTC
>TRBD2|TRBJ2-1|-|TRBV7-2
CASHSGLAGHNEQFF
TGTGCCAGCCATTCGGGACTAGCGGGACACAATGAGCAGTTCTTC
>-|TRBJ1-5|-|TRBV27
CASSFGGLLANQPQHF
TGTGCCAGCAGTTTTGGAGGACTTTTAGCAAATCAGCCCCAGCATTTT
>-|TRBJ2-2|-|TRBV10-1
CASSVRRDSPNTGELFF
TGCGCCAGCAGTGTCCGCAGGGACTCCCCTAACACCGGGGAGCTGTTTTTT
>-|TRBJ2-1|-|TRBV29-1
CSVEGLGDTEQFF
TGCAGCGTTGAAGGCCTAGGGGACACTGAGCAGTTCTTC
>-|TRBJ2-1|-|TRBV4-2
CASSQTSTKSYEQFF
TGTGCCAGCAGCCAAACTTCTACTAAGAGTTATGAGCAGTTCTTC
>-|TRBJ1-6|-|TRBV28
CASVGQPNSPLHF
TGTGCCAGCGTAGGACAGCCAAATTCACCCCTCCACTTT
>-|TRBJ1-2|-|TRBV7-8
CASSHVAGWHYGYTF
TGTGCCAGCAGCCATGTAGCAGGGTGGCATTATGGCTACACCTTC
>-|TRBJ2-5|-|TRBV7-6
CASSLAAEPIGTQYF
TGTGCCAGCAGCTTAGCGGCAGAACCCATCGGGACCCAGTACTTC
>TRBD2|TRBJ2-3|-|TRBV5-4
CASSLGLSGGGDTQYF
TGTGCCAGCAGCTTGGGCCTAAGCGGGGGTGGAGATACGCAGTATTTT
>TRBD2|TRBJ2-7|-|TRBV28
CASTPGLADHYEQYF
TGTGCCAGCACCCCGGGACTAGCGGACCACTACGAGCAGTACTTC
>-|TRBJ1-2|-|TRBV10-3
CAITSDGTSGGYTF
TGTGCCATCACCTCAGACGGGACTTCTGGCGGCTACACCTTC
>-|TRBJ2-1|few|TRBV7-2
CASSLGWSNEQFF
TGTGCCAGCAGCTTAGGGTGGTCCAATGAGCAGTTCTTC
>-|TRBJ2-3|-|TRBV19
CASSIQGRDTQYF
TGTGCCAGTAGTATTCAGGGACGAGATACGCAGTATTTT
>-|TRBJ1-1|-|TRBV9
CASSVGPFQEGRNTEAFF
TGTGCCAGCAGCGTAGGTCCCTTCCAGGAGGGGCGAAACACTGAAGCTTTCTTT
>TRBD1|TRBJ1-5|-|TRBV7-2
CASSLAMGQGANQPQHF
TGTGCCAGCAGCTTAGCGATGGGACAGGGGGCCAATCAGCCCCAGCATTTT
>TRBD2|TRBJ2-2|-|TRBV7-9
CASSKTSGRLGGELFF
TGTGCCAGCAGCAAGACTAGCGGGAGATTAGGCGGGGAGCTGTTTTTT
>TRBD1|TRBJ1-2|-|TRBV2
CASSETGQGMGYTF
TGTGCCAGCAGTGAAACGGGACAGGGAATGGGCTACACCTTC
>-|TRBJ2-7|-|TRBV28
CASSKLPTDYEQYF
TGTGCCAGCAGTAAGCTCCCCACGGACTACGAGCAGTACTTC
>-|TRBJ2-3|-|TRBV28
CASSFEGVGTDTQYF
TGTGCCAGCAGTTTTGAGGGAGTGGGCACAGATACGCAGTATTTT
>-|TRBJ2-5|-|TRBV20-1
CSASLSAGRRETQYF
TGCAGTGCTAGTTTATCGGCGGGGAGGAGAGAGACCCAGTACTTC
>TRBD2|TRBJ2-1|-|TRBV11-3
CASSLREGRNEQFF
TGTGCCAGCAGCTTGCGGGAGGGCCGTAATGAGCAGTTCTTC
>TRBD1|TRBJ1-1|-|TRBV7-9
CASSPRGQLGTEAFF
TGTGCCAGCAGCCCTAGGGGACAGCTAGGGACTGAAGCTTTCTTT
>-|TRBJ1-3|few|TRBV5-1
CASSLTGTPGNTIYF
TGCGCCAGCAGCTTGACGGGGACACCTGGAAACACCATATATTTT
>-|TRBJ2-7|-|TRBV30
CAWGKTYEQYF
TGTGCCTGGGGGAAAACCTACGAGCAGTACTTC
>-|TRBJ2-5|-|TRBV4-3
CASSQEGTGQETQYF
TGCGCCAGCAGCCAAGAGGGGACCGGCCAAGAGACCCAGTACTTC
>TRBD2|TRBJ2-1|-|TRBV28
CASSGSGRGQGWSYNEQFF
TGTGCCAGCTCAGGTAGCGGGAGAGGGCAAGGTTGGTCCTACAATGAGCAGTTCTTC
>-|TRBJ2-5|-|TRBV10-3
CAISDGRGQKGETQYF
TGTGCCATCAGTGACGGTCGGGGTCAAAAAGGAGAGACCCAGTACTTC
>TRBD1|TRBJ2-2|-|TRBV29-1
CSVEEGGQGNGELFF
TGCAGCGTTGAAGAAGGAGGACAGGGGAACGGGGAGCTGTTTTTT
>TRBD1|TRBJ1-6|few|TRBV27
CASSFSPGQTSPLHF
TGTGCCAGCAGTTTTAGCCCGGGACAGACTTCACCCCTCCACTTT
>-|TRBJ1-1|-|TRBV19
CASTNQGRTEAFF
TGTGCCAGTACTAATCAGGGGAGAACTGAAGCTTTCTTT
>TRBD1|TRBJ2-7|-|TRBV28
CASSHGGDRGLYEQYF
TGTGCCAGCAGCCACGGGGGGGACAGGGGGCTATACGAGCAGTACTTC
>TRBD1|TRBJ1-5|-|TRBV7-9
CASSVTGVQPQHF
TGTGCCAGCAGCGTCACAGGGGTTCAGCCCCAGCATTTT
>TRBD2|TRBJ2-7|-|TRBV15
CATSRGGLAGAYEQYF
TGTGCCACCAGCAGAGGGGGACTAGCGGGAGCGTACGAGCAGTACTTC
>-|TRBJ2-7|-|TRBV5-6
CASSLTASSYEQYF
TGTGCCAGCAGCTTGACCGCGAGCTCCTACGAGCAGTACTTC
>-|TRBJ1-5|-|TRBV12-3/TRBV12-4
CASSFQGFRPQHF
TGTGCCAGCAGTTTCCAAGGCTTTAGGCCCCAGCATTTT
>-|TRBJ2-7|-|TRBV5-1
CASSLVSRGYYEQYF
TGCGCCAGCAGCTTGGTGTCTAGGGGGTACTACGAGCAGTACTTC
>TRBD1|TRBJ1-3|-|TRBV6-1
CASSDQTGLGGNTIYF
TGTGCCAGCAGTGACCAGACAGGGTTGGGTGGAAACACCATATATTTT
>TRBD1|TRBJ1-2|-|TRBV6-1
CASDAGGASYYGYTF
TGTGCCAGCGACGCAGGGGGCGCTTCCTACTATGGCTACACCTTC
>TRBD1|TRBJ2-5|-|TRBV3-1/TRBV3-2
CASSKGQGTETQYF
TGTGCCAGCAGCAAGGGACAGGGAACCGAGACCCAGTACTTC
>-|TRBJ2-7|-|TRBV5-5
CASSLQGWSYEQYF
TGTGCCAGCAGCTTGCAGGGATGGAGCTACGAGCAGTACTTC
>-|TRBJ2-3|-|TRBV10-2
CASSVQISDTQYF
TGCGCCAGCAGTGTACAGATTTCAGATACGCAGTATTTT
>-|TRBJ2-7|-|TRBV11-2
CASSVSSTSYEQYF
TGTGCCAGCAGCGTCTCCAGCACGTCTTACGAGCAGTACTTC
>-|TRBJ2-1|once|TRBV4-1
CASSQGPTRYNEQFF
TGCGCCAGCAGCCAAGGGCCGACACGCTACAATGAGCAGTTCTTC
>TRBD1|TRBJ2-2|-|TRBV10-3
CASSGTGNTGELFF
TGTGCCAGCTCCGGGACAGGGAACACCGGGGAGCTGTTTTTT
>-|TRBJ2-2|-|TRBV7-9
CASTPGPSTGELFF
TGTGCCAGCACCCCCGGACCGAGCACCGGGGAGCTGTTTTTT
>TRBD2|TRBJ2-5|-|TRBV28
CASSLPSGSKTQYF
TGTGCCAGCAGCCTCCCTAGCGGGAGTAAGACCCAGTACTTC
>-|TRBJ2-3|once|TRBV3-1/TRBV3-2
CASRPMASTTDTQYF
TGTGCCAGCAGACCCATGGCATCCACCACAGATACGCAGTATTTT